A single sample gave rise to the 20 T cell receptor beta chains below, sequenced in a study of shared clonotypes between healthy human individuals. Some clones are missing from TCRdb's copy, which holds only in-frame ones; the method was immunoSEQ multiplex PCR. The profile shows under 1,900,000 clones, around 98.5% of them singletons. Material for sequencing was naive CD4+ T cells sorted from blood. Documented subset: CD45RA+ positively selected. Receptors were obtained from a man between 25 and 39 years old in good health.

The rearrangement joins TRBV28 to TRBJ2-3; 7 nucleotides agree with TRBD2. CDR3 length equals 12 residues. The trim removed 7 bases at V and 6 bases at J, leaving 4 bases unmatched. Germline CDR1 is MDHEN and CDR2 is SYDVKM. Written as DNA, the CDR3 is TGTGCCAGCACCCCGCGGGGGGATACGCAGTATTTT. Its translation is CASTPRGDTQYF.

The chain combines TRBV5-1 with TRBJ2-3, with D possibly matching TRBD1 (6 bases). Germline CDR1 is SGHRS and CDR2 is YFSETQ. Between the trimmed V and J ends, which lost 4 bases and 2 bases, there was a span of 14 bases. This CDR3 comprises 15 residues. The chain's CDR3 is CASSAGVPSTDTQYF. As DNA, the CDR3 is TGCGCCAGCAGCGCAGGGGTCCCCTCCACAGATACGCAGTATTTT.

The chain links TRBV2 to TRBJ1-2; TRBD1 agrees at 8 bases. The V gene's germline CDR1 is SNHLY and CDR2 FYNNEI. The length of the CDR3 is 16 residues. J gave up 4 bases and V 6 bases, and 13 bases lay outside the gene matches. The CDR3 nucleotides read TGTGCCAGCAGGGGACAGGAACTACTAGGCCGCTATGGCTACACCTTC. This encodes CASRGQELLGRYGYTF.

CDR3 residues: CASSFGYAGGDGELFF. For the CDR3, the DNA is TGTGCCAGCAGCTTCGGATACGCGGGAGGGGACGGGGAGCTGTTTTTT. This chain uses TRBV5-4 with TRBJ2-2; 9 nucleotides agree with TRBD2. The germline V gene encodes CDR1 SGHNT and CDR2 YYREEE (reference sequence). CDR3 length: 16 amino acids. The J segment lost 7 bases and the V segment lost 2 bases, leaving 9 bases of the junction unmatched.

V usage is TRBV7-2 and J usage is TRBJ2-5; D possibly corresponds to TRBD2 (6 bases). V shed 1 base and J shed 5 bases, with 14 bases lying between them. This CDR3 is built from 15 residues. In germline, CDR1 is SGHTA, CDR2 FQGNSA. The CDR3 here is CASSLVPRGYETQYF. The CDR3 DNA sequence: TGTGCCAGCAGCTTAGTCCCCCGGGGGTATGAGACCCAGTACTTC.

The CDR3 bases are TGCGCCAGCAGCCCAAACAGGGGGCGAACTGAAGCTTTCTTT. Protein product: CASSPNRGRTEAFF. The V and J genes are TRBV5-1 and TRBJ1-1, with TRBD1 identical over 9 bases. Trimming took 4 bases from V and 5 from J; bases not matched to a gene: 6. Germline values: CDR1 SGHRS, CDR2 YFSETQ. The CDR3 sequence is 14 residues long.

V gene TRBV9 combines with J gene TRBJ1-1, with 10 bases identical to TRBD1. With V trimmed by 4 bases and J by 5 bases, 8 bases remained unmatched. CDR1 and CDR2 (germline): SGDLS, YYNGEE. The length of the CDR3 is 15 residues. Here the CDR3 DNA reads TGTGCCAGCAGCCCTCGGACAGGGGGGTGGACTGAAGCTTTCTTT. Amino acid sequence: CASSPRTGGWTEAFF.

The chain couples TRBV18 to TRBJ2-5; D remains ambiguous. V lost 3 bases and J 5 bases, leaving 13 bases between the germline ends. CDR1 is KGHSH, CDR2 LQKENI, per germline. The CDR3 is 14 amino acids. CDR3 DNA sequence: TGTGCCAGCTCACCTCGGGCAGTTAAGGAGACCCAGTACTTC. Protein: CASSPRAVKETQYF.

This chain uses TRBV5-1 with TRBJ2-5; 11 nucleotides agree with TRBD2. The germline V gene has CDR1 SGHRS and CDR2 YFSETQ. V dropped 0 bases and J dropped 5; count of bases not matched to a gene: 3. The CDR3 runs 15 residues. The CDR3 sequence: CASSLGLAGYETQYF. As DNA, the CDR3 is TGCGCCAGCAGCTTGGGACTAGCGGGATATGAGACCCAGTACTTC. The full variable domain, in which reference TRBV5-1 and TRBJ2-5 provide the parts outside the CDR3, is KAGVTQTPRYLIKTRGQQVTLSCSPISGHRSVSWYQQTPGQGLQFLFEYFSETQRNKGNFPGRFSGRQFSNSRSEMNVSTLELGDSALYLCASSLGLAGYETQYFGPGTRLLVL.

CDR3 bases: TGTGCCAGCAAAGGACAGGGGGGCACCGGGGAGCTGTTTTTT. Translation: CASKGQGGTGELFF. The chain links TRBV28 to TRBJ2-2, with 10 bases matching TRBD1. Germline CDR1 MDHEN, CDR2 SYDVKM. The CDR3 runs to 14 residues. The J segment lost 4 bases and the V segment lost 7 bases, leaving 3 bases of the junction unmatched.

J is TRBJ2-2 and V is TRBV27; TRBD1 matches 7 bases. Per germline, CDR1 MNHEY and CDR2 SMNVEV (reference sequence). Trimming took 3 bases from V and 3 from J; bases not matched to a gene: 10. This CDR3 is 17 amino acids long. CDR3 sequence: CASSFSRDRYYTGELFF. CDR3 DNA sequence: TGTGCCAGCAGTTTTAGCCGGGACAGATACTACACCGGGGAGCTGTTTTTT.

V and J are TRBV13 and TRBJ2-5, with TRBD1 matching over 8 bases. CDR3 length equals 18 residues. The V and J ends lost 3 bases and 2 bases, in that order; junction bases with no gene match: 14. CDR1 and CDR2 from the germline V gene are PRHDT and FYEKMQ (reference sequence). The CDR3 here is CASSLEHRRQGTQETQYF. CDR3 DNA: TGTGCCAGCAGCTTGGAGCATAGAAGACAGGGGACTCAAGAGACCCAGTACTTC.

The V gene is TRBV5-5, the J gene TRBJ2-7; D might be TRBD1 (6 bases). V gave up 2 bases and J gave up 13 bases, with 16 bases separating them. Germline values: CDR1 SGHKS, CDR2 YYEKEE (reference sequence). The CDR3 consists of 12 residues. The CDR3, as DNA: TGTGCCAGCAGCTTAGTATGGGACATGATTTACTTC. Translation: CASSLVWDMIYF.

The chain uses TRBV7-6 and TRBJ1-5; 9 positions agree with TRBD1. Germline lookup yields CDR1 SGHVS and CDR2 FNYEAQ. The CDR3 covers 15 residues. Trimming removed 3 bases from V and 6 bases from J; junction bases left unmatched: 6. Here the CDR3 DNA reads TGTGCCAGCAGCTTCGGACAGGGGTTGGGTCAGCCCCAGCATTTT. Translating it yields CASSFGQGLGQPQHF.

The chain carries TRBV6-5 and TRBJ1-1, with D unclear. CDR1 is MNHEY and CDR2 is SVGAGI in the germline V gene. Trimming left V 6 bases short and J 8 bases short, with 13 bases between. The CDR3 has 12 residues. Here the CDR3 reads CASRTPTSEAFF. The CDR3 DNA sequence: TGTGCCAGCAGAACTCCCACGTCGGAAGCTTTCTTT.

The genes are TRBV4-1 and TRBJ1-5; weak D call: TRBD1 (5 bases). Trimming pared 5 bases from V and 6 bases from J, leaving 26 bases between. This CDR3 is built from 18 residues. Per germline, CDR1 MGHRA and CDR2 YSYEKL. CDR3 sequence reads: CASSTTQGGLSSGQPQHF. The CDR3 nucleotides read TGCGCCAGCAGCACGACTCAGGGCGGGTTATCCTCGGGTCAGCCCCAGCATTTT.

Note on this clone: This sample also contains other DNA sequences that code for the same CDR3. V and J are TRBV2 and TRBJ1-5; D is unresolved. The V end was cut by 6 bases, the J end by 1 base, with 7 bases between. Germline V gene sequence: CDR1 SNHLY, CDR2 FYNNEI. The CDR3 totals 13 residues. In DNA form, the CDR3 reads TGTGCCAGCAGAGGAGACAGCAATCAGCCCCAGCATTTT. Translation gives CASRGDSNQPQHF.

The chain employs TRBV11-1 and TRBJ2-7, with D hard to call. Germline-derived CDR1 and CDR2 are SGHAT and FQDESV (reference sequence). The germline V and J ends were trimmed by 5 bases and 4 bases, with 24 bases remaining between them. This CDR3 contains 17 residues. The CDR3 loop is CASSLHTAAQLMYEQYF. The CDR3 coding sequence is TGTGCCAGCAGCCTGCACACAGCAGCACAATTGATGTACGAGCAGTACTTC.

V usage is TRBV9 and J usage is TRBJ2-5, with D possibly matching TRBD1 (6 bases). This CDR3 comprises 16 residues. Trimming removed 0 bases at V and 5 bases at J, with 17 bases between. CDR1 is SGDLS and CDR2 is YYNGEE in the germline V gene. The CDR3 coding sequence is TGTGCCAGCAGCGTAGCGGGGCAGGGGCCGAGGGAGACCCAGTACTTC. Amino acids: CASSVAGQGPRETQYF.

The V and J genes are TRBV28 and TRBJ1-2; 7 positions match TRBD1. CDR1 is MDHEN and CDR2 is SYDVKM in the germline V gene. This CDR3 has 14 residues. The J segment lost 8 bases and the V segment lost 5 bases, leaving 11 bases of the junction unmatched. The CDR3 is CASSREQGSAGYTF. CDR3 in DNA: TGTGCCAGCAGTCGGGAACAGGGGAGCGCCGGCTACACCTTC.